This T cell receptor beta chain was captured by sequencing in a study of T cell repertoires in cytomegalovirus infection. Whole-study context: TCR beta signatures that were public indicated CMV infection and matching HLA type. Overall study results and limits: HLA-C-restricted CMV clonotypes gave the most frequent clonotype in two of eight donors. Adding up the frequency of public TCR beta families identified people who carried CMV plus the relevant HLA.

This clonotype occurred many times. Its antigen is undetermined. TCRdb independently ran MiXCR on the reads; one entry per CDR3 protein. The table has about 310,000 distinct CDR3 sequences, roughly a sixth seen once. This CDR3 has 15 residues. V shed 4 bases and J 3 bases; nucleotides not matched to a gene: 7. CDR1 is SGHNT, CDR2 YYREEE, per germline (reference sequence). This TCR derives from a human donor in good health (CMV status not recorded). Some clones in this sample may be carry-over from other donors' samples. The chain uses TRBV5-4 and TRBJ1-3; 7 bases map to TRBD1. Material for sequencing was PBMCs. The chain's CDR3 is CASSPTTGIGNTIYF. CDR3 bases: TGTGCCAGCAGCCCAACGACAGGGATTGGAAACACCATATATTTT.